Shown below are 32 T cell receptor beta chains from a single sample sequenced in a study of T cell responses to AZD1222 COVID-19 vaccine. The table came from immunoSEQ multiplex PCR; TCRdb's copy has only in-frame clones and leaves some out. The sample comprises about 180,000 clones, 85% to 90% of which are singletons, and roughly 4% rests with the top ten. The source material was peripheral blood, sampled 28 days after the second dose of the MenACWY control vaccine. These receptors all come from an adult who received the MenACWY meningococcal vaccine as a control.

The chain joins TRBV9 to TRBJ2-2; possible D gene TRBD2, 5 bases. The ends were cut back, 0 bases at V and 6 bases at J, with 12 bases in the middle. The CDR3 runs to 15 residues. CDR1 is SGDLS and CDR2 is YYNGEE in the germline V gene. CDR3 amino acids: CASSVGWPGAGELFF. The CDR3 DNA follows: TGTGCCAGCAGCGTAGGTTGGCCCGGGGCCGGGGAGCTGTTTTTT.

The chain has TRBV18 and TRBJ2-2; perhaps TRBD1 as D (6 bases). Trimming left V 2 bases short and J 0 bases short, with 7 bases between. Germline-derived CDR1 and CDR2 are KGHSH and LQKENI. The CDR3 loop spans 15 amino acids. This CDR3 reads CASSPEGANTGELFF. The CDR3 DNA follows: TGTGCCAGCTCACCAGAGGGGGCGAACACCGGGGAGCTGTTTTTT.

The CDR3: CASSSRREPFTGELFF. The CDR3 DNA reads as TGTGCCAGCAGCTCCAGAAGAGAGCCTTTCACCGGGGAGCTGTTTTTT. V gene TRBV9 combines with J gene TRBJ2-2; D is undetermined. Trimming removed 4 bases at V and 4 bases at J, with 17 bases between. Germline assignment: CDR1 SGDLS and CDR2 YYNGEE. There are 16 residues in the CDR3. The full variable domain, in which reference TRBV9 and TRBJ2-2 provide the parts outside the CDR3, is DSGVTQTPKHLITATGQRVTLRCSPRSGDLSVYWYQQSLDQGLQFLIQYYNGEERAKGNILERFSAQQFPDLHSELNLSSLELGDSALYFCASSSRREPFTGELFFGEGSRLTVL.

The sample holds one count of this clone. The V call is TRBV5-1, the J call TRBJ1-2; D is uncertain. Germline CDR1 and CDR2: SGHRS and YFSETQ. V lost 7 bases and J lost 0, with 7 bases in between. CDR3 length: 12 amino acids. The CDR3 coding sequence is TGCGCCAGCGGGGATCCTAACTATGGCTACACCTTC. Residues: CASGDPNYGYTF.

The chain employs TRBV7-2 and TRBJ1-2; D remains unclear. CDR3 size: 13 residues. In germline, CDR1 is SGHTA, CDR2 FQGNSA. V shed 1 base and J shed 8 bases, with 11 bases lying between them. CDR3 in amino acids: CASSLDSTYGYTF. CDR3 sequence (DNA): TGTGCCAGCAGCTTAGATTCCACATACGGCTACACCTTC.

The rearrangement joins TRBV2 to TRBJ2-3; 8 bases match TRBD2. The length of the CDR3 is 14 residues. Germline values: CDR1 SNHLY, CDR2 FYNNEI. V was clipped by 6 bases and J by 6 bases; unmatched bases: 8. For the CDR3, the DNA is TGTGCCAGCAGGGTAGCGGGGCACACGGATACGCAGTATTTT. Its protein is CASRVAGHTDTQYF.

This chain connects TRBV28 to TRBJ1-2; no definite D call. V shed 5 bases and J shed 5 bases, with 12 bases lying between them. Per the germline V gene, CDR1 is MDHEN and CDR2 is SYDVKM. CDR3 length: 13 amino acids. The CDR3 region has the DNA TGTGCCAGCAGTGGACTGATCTTTTATGGCTACACCTTC. It encodes CASSGLIFYGYTF.

The chain carries TRBV27 and TRBJ1-1; D is unclear. The CDR3 sequence is 15 residues long. Germline V gene lookup returns CDR1 MNHEY and CDR2 SMNVEV (reference sequence). Trimming pared 6 bases from V and 1 base from J, leaving 15 bases between. The CDR3 bases are TGTGCCAGCAGCGACTACCCGGCCGGGAACACTGAAGCTTTCTTT. It yields the protein CASSDYPAGNTEAFF.

The genes are TRBV11-2 and TRBJ2-6, with a weak D call TRBD1 (6 bases). Germline CDR1 and CDR2: SGHAT and FQNNGV. The V end lost 6 bases, the J end lost 5 bases, and 20 bases lay between the germline ends. CDR3 size: 17 residues. DNA for the CDR3: TGTGCCAGCAGTCCGGTACAGGGAAGCCCATGGGCCAACGTCCTGACTTTC. Amino acid sequence: CASSPVQGSPWANVLTF.

The gene calls are TRBV9 and TRBJ2-7; a weak D match, TRBD2 (5 bases). This CDR3 is built from 13 residues. The germline gives CDR1 SGDLS, CDR2 YYNGEE. V was cut by 0 bases and J by 3 bases, with 7 bases left in between. The CDR3 nucleotides are TGTGCCAGCAGCGTAGGACTAAACTACGAGCAGTACTTC. It encodes CASSVGLNYEQYF.

This clone occurred once. The J gene is TRBJ1-1, the V gene TRBV5-6, with a tentative D call TRBD1 (5 bases). This CDR3 contains 16 residues. CDR1 SGHDT and CDR2 YYEEEE come from the germline V gene. Trimming left V 0 bases short and J 3 bases short, with 15 bases between. Here the CDR3 DNA reads TGTGCCAGCAGCTTGGATCCAGGGAGAAGCGACACTGAAGCTTTCTTT. Translated: CASSLDPGRSDTEAFF.

J is TRBJ1-5 and V is TRBV2; D might be TRBD1 (5 bases). The CDR3 consists of 14 residues. Per the germline V gene, CDR1 is SNHLY and CDR2 is FYNNEI. The germline V and J ends were trimmed by 3 bases and 5 bases, with 11 bases remaining between them. CDR3 DNA sequence: TGTGCCAGCAGTGATGTGGGGGGGGATCAGCCCCAGCATTTT. It translates to CASSDVGGDQPQHF.

The rearrangement uses TRBV11-2 and TRBJ2-3; tentatively, D is TRBD2 (5 bases). Germline loops: CDR1 SGHAT, CDR2 FQNNGV. Trimming shortened V by 5 bases and J by 2 bases, and 11 bases separated the two germline ends. The CDR3 is 14 amino acids. As DNA, the CDR3 is TGTGCCAGCAGCCGGGTAGCGAACACAGATACGCAGTATTTT. This encodes CASSRVANTDTQYF.

The CDR3 here is CASSPRGAGNTIYF. The CDR3 DNA is TGTGCCAGCAGTCCCCGGGGGGCTGGAAACACCATATATTTT. The genes are TRBV25-1 and TRBJ1-3; D possibly corresponds to TRBD1 (5 bases). The CDR3 is made up of 14 amino acids. Germline V gene sequence: CDR1 MGHDK, CDR2 SYGVNS. Trimming took off 5 bases at V and 2 bases at J, with 10 bases between the two ends. Complete variable domain (other parts from reference TRBV25-1 and TRBJ1-3): EADIYQTPRYLVIGTGKKITLECSQTMGHDKMYWYQQDPGMELHLIHYSYGVNSTEKGDLSSESTVSRIRTEHFPLTLESARPSHTSQYLCASSPRGAGNTIYFGEGSWLTVV.

V gene TRBV7-6 combines with J gene TRBJ2-6; tentatively, D is TRBD1 (6 bases). This CDR3 is built from 18 residues. Germline CDR1 SGHVS, CDR2 FNYEAQ. With 1 base removed from V and 0 bases from J, the gap between germline ends came to 13 bases. The CDR3 region is CASSLEDSTNSGANVLTF. The CDR3 coding sequence is TGTGCCAGCAGCTTAGAGGACAGTACTAACTCTGGGGCCAACGTCCTGACTTTC.

The V gene is TRBV5-1, the J gene TRBJ2-1, with D unclear. The V gene's germline CDR1 is SGHRS and CDR2 YFSETQ. This CDR3 is built from 15 residues. The ends were cut back, 1 base at V and 2 bases at J, with 10 bases in the middle. The CDR3 here is CASSLTGETYNEQFF. DNA for the CDR3: TGCGCCAGCAGCTTGACGGGTGAGACCTACAATGAGCAGTTCTTC.

This rearrangement joins TRBV28 to TRBJ1-1; a weak D match, TRBD1 (5 bases). The germline V and J ends were trimmed by 9 bases and 1 base, with 21 bases remaining between them. There are 16 residues in the CDR3. In germline, CDR1 is MDHEN, CDR2 SYDVKM. The CDR3 spells CASTVPTGPTNTEAFF. The CDR3 DNA follows: TGTGCCAGTACCGTACCGACGGGACCGACGAACACTGAAGCTTTCTTT.

The rearrangement links TRBV18 to TRBJ2-7; D tentatively reads TRBD1 or TRBD2 (5 bases each). The germline gives CDR1 KGHSH, CDR2 LQKENI. The CDR3 totals 14 residues. Trimming pared 6 bases from V and 0 bases from J, leaving 12 bases between. The CDR3 nucleotides read TGTGCCAGCTCCCCTTGGGACGACTCCTACGAGCAGTACTTC. This encodes CASSPWDDSYEQYF.

The chain recombines TRBV27 with TRBJ2-7, with TRBD1 identical over 7 bases. Germline V gene sequence: CDR1 MNHEY, CDR2 SMNVEV (reference sequence). CDR3 length: 14 amino acids. V was pared by 5 bases and J by 2 bases, with 6 bases of the junction left unmatched. The CDR3 region has the DNA TGTGCCAGCAGTCCCCTGGGACAGACCTACGAGCAGTACTTC. Its translation is CASSPLGQTYEQYF.

The V and J genes are TRBV10-3 and TRBJ2-1; 10 nucleotides align to TRBD2. Germline CDR1 ENHRY, CDR2 SYGVKD. V lost 8 bases and J lost 9; bases outside the gene matches: 10. The CDR3 runs to 14 residues. In nucleotides, the CDR3 is TGTGCCATCGGCATAGCGGGAGGCTCGGGTGAGCAGTTCTTC. It is translated as CAIGIAGGSGEQFF.

The rearrangement uses TRBV7-9 and TRBJ2-7; D remains unclear. The germline V and J ends were trimmed by 1 base and 6 bases, with 7 bases remaining between them. Germline CDR1 SEHNR, CDR2 FQNEAQ (reference sequence). The CDR3 is made up of 12 amino acids. This chain's CDR3 is CASSLVLAEQYF. The CDR3 DNA reads as TGTGCCAGCAGCTTAGTTCTGGCCGAGCAGTACTTC.

The rearrangement links TRBV4-3 to TRBJ1-2; the D gene is possibly TRBD1 (5 bases). V was trimmed by 1 base and J by 6 bases, leaving 12 bases between them. The V gene's germline CDR1 is LGHNA and CDR2 YSLEER. The CDR3 covers 14 residues. For the CDR3, the DNA is TGCGCCAGCAGCCAAGCAGAGGGGCTCAATGGCTACACCTTC. Its translation: CASSQAEGLNGYTF.

The chain has TRBV7-9 and TRBJ2-3; D gene ambiguous. CDR3 length equals 13 residues. Germline CDR1 reads SEHNR; CDR2 reads FQNEAQ (reference sequence). The V end lost 11 bases, the J end lost 0 bases, and 12 bases lay between the germline ends. This CDR3 is CAGRDGSTDTQYF. CDR3 sequence (DNA): TGTGCCGGGCGAGACGGCAGCACAGATACGCAGTATTTT.

The genes are TRBV20-1 and TRBJ2-1; TRBD2 aligns across 11 bases. The CDR3 is 17 residues long. The germline gives CDR1 DFQATT, CDR2 SNEGSKA (reference sequence). J lost 4 bases, V lost 3 bases, and 11 bases had no gene match. CDR3 residues: CSASRSSGGNLYNEQFF. DNA of the CDR3: TGCAGTGCTAGTCGGTCTAGCGGGGGGAACCTTTACAATGAGCAGTTCTTC.

This chain uses TRBV7-2 with TRBJ2-7; D may be TRBD1 (6 bases). The germline V and J ends were trimmed by 1 base and 7 bases, with 17 bases remaining between them. The germline V gene encodes CDR1 SGHTA and CDR2 FQGNSA. This CDR3 contains 15 residues. The DNA for the CDR3 is TGTGCCAGCAGCTTAGGGGCCGAGGGGGTGCGGGAGCAGTACTTC. Its protein product is CASSLGAEGVREQYF.

This sequence joins TRBV5-6 and TRBJ2-7; a possible D gene is TRBD2 (5 bases). Trimming removed 4 bases from V and 7 bases from J, with 9 bases in between. Germline V CDR1 and CDR2: SGHDT, YYEEEE. The CDR3 contains 11 residues. For the CDR3, the DNA is TGTGCCAGCAGCACTAGTCGGGAGCAGTACTTC. It is translated as CASSTSREQYF.

This chain uses TRBV5-1 with TRBJ2-5, with a possible D match to TRBD2 (5 bases). The V gene's germline CDR1 is SGHRS and CDR2 YFSETQ. Trimming stripped 0 bases from V and 5 bases from J, with 11 bases between. The CDR3 consists of 14 residues. The CDR3 sequence: CASSLDRWEETQYF. As DNA, the CDR3 is TGCGCCAGCAGCTTGGATAGGTGGGAGGAGACCCAGTACTTC.

This clone came up once. This chain uses TRBV2 with TRBJ2-1, with TRBD2 as a possible D gene (6 bases). V dropped 6 bases and J dropped 9 bases, with 15 bases sitting between them. The length of the CDR3 is 13 residues. Germline V gives CDR1 SNHLY, CDR2 FYNNEI. CDR3 in DNA: TGTGCCAGCAGATCTAGCGCCGTCGGTGAGCAGTTCTTC. Amino acid sequence: CASRSSAVGEQFF.

This clone was detected only once. V is TRBV27 and J is TRBJ2-5, with D possibly matching TRBD1 (6 bases). The V end lost 4 bases, the J end lost 1 base, and 7 bases lay between the germline ends. Germline V gene data show CDR1 as MNHEY and CDR2 as SMNVEV (reference sequence). This CDR3 is built from 13 residues. CDR3 protein: CASSWTAQETQYF. Here the CDR3 DNA reads TGTGCCAGCAGTTGGACAGCCCAAGAGACCCAGTACTTC.

This sequence joins TRBV5-8 and TRBJ2-2; weak D call: TRBD2 (7 bases). The V gene lost 4 bases and the J gene lost 0 bases, with 10 bases spanning the gap. The CDR3 consists of 15 residues. The V gene's germline CDR1 is SGHTS and CDR2 YDEGEE. In DNA form, the CDR3 reads TGTGCCAGCAGCCGGGGGGCCGCGAACACCGGGGAGCTGTTTTTT. Translated: CASSRGAANTGELFF.

This chain links TRBV10-3 with TRBJ1-1; D perhaps matches TRBD1 (6 bases). This CDR3 region has 13 residues. Germline loops: CDR1 ENHRY, CDR2 SYGVKD. The ends were cut back, 3 bases at V and 11 bases at J, with 16 bases in the middle. The CDR3 DNA sequence: TGTGCCATCAGTGATTTTGAAGGGACACTCGCTTTCTTT. Its protein product is CAISDFEGTLAFF.

The chain couples TRBV29-1 to TRBJ1-4; the D gene is possibly TRBD1 (5 bases). Germline V gene lookup returns CDR1 SQVTM and CDR2 ANQGSEA. This CDR3 comprises 13 residues. The germline V and J ends were trimmed by 5 bases and 8 bases, with 15 bases remaining between them. The CDR3 protein is CSVSGLGDEKLFF. The CDR3 coding sequence is TGCAGCGTTTCGGGACTGGGGGACGAAAAACTGTTTTTT.